This is a list of T cell receptor beta chains from one sample in a study of human T cells and chemical hapten exposure. TCRdb analysed the RACE reads with MiXCR anew, one entry per CDR3 protein. The repertoire includes under 200,000 distinct CDR3 sequences, roughly 15% of them detected once, and 1.5% to 2% sits in the top ten. The source was whole blood, collected in connection with sensitization to the hapten diphenylcyclopropenone (DPC). The receptor set was obtained from a woman under 40 with alopecia areata. Some clones in this sample may be carry-over from other donors' samples. The conserved cysteine and the conserved F or W are not part of the CDR3 here. Fields, in order: J gene, V gene, CDR3 protein.

j_gene: TRBJ2-2; v_gene: TRBV12-3/TRBV12-4; CDR3aa: ASSFLRQGRTGELF
j_gene: TRBJ2-2; v_gene: TRBV7-2; CDR3aa: ASSLQVGGELF
j_gene: TRBJ2-1; v_gene: TRBV6-5; CDR3aa: ASRRLAGDNEQF
j_gene: TRBJ1-1; v_gene: TRBV6-2/TRBV6-3; CDR3aa: ASSYPRGGAQTTEAF
j_gene: TRBJ2-1; v_gene: TRBV2; CDR3aa: ASSPPGLAVKQF
j_gene: TRBJ2-7; v_gene: TRBV6-6; CDR3aa: ASSYSIGLAGGNSYEQY
j_gene: TRBJ2-1; v_gene: TRBV30; CDR3aa: AWAWASGGEQF
j_gene: TRBJ2-3; v_gene: TRBV7-6; CDR3aa: ASSLFPQRSGTDTQY
j_gene: TRBJ1-5; v_gene: TRBV5-1; CDR3aa: ASSFAGSSNQPQH
j_gene: TRBJ2-3; v_gene: TRBV20-1; CDR3aa: SARLGSSAALDTQY
j_gene: TRBJ2-1; v_gene: TRBV3-1; CDR3aa: ASRSMGSYNEQF
j_gene: TRBJ1-6; v_gene: TRBV6-1; CDR3aa: ASSGGGRATYSPLH
j_gene: TRBJ2-1; v_gene: TRBV14; CDR3aa: ASSQSSFNPKEQF
j_gene: TRBJ1-2; v_gene: TRBV28; CDR3aa: ASSPQRYGYT
j_gene: TRBJ2-4; v_gene: TRBV2; CDR3aa: ASSEIGGNIQY
j_gene: TRBJ2-5; v_gene: TRBV12-3/TRBV12-4; CDR3aa: ASSLVFGDETQY
j_gene: TRBJ1-2; v_gene: TRBV18; CDR3aa: ASSPTHNAELYGYT
j_gene: TRBJ1-2; v_gene: TRBV5-8; CDR3aa: ASSITDGYGYT
j_gene: TRBJ2-1; v_gene: TRBV6-5; CDR3aa: ASRYRTAAYNEQF
j_gene: TRBJ1-6; v_gene: TRBV12-3/TRBV12-4; CDR3aa: ASRPGVGSPLH
j_gene: TRBJ1-3; v_gene: TRBV20-1; CDR3aa: SARALSGNTIY
j_gene: TRBJ2-5; v_gene: TRBV28; CDR3aa: ASSSPSQRETQY
j_gene: TRBJ2-2; v_gene: TRBV20-1; CDR3aa: SASNRGNTGELF
j_gene: TRBJ2-6; v_gene: TRBV28; CDR3aa: ASGRDRASGANVLT
j_gene: TRBJ1-5; v_gene: TRBV6-5; CDR3aa: ASSYGQGANQPQH
j_gene: TRBJ1-5; v_gene: TRBV28; CDR3aa: ASRRNRDQH
j_gene: TRBJ2-3; v_gene: TRBV6-5; CDR3aa: ASSYSPSGTDTQY
j_gene: TRBJ1-3; v_gene: TRBV12-3/TRBV12-4; CDR3aa: ASSLTLGNTIY
j_gene: TRBJ1-1; v_gene: TRBV15; CDR3aa: ATSRDRGNTEAF
j_gene: TRBJ1-2; v_gene: TRBV6-5; CDR3aa: ASSYTVDRSNNYGYT
j_gene: TRBJ1-1; v_gene: TRBV6-5; CDR3aa: ASSNWYGEAF
j_gene: TRBJ1-5; v_gene: TRBV6-6; CDR3aa: ASTTWQDSNQPQH
j_gene: TRBJ1-2; v_gene: TRBV11-1; CDR3aa: ASSSQQGNYGYT
j_gene: TRBJ2-2; v_gene: TRBV28; CDR3aa: ASSLTGWGQGTVGELF
j_gene: TRBJ2-1; v_gene: TRBV24-1; CDR3aa: ATSRTGQGGGEQF
j_gene: TRBJ1-3; v_gene: TRBV12-3/TRBV12-4; CDR3aa: ASSEGFSGNTIY
j_gene: TRBJ1-6; v_gene: TRBV7-8; CDR3aa: ASSIGPNSPLH
j_gene: TRBJ2-5; v_gene: TRBV5-1; CDR3aa: ASSLEAGPQETQY
j_gene: TRBJ2-4; v_gene: TRBV6-5; CDR3aa: ASSQGTGGLVY
j_gene: TRBJ2-5; v_gene: TRBV7-2; CDR3aa: ASSFLEETQY
j_gene: TRBJ2-7; v_gene: TRBV27; CDR3aa: ASSFLPSYEQY
j_gene: TRBJ2-1; v_gene: TRBV5-4; CDR3aa: ASSPDRGLINEQF
j_gene: TRBJ1-1; v_gene: TRBV20-1; CDR3aa: SARTGNGNTEAF